Shown below are 21 T cell receptor beta chains from a single sample sequenced in a study of blood T cell repertoires in COVID-19. Sequencing was performed with immunoSEQ multiplex PCR; in TCRdb, only in-frame clones are kept and a portion is missing. The sample includes about 160,000 clones, 60% to 85% of them seen just once. Input material: peripheral blood. These receptor sequences come from a man in his fifties or sixties with acute or convalescent COVID-19.

CDR3 sequence reads: CASSYGLAGETQYF. The CDR3 bases are TGTGCCAGCAGTTATGGTCTAGCGGGAGAGACCCAGTACTTC. The rearrangement joins TRBV6-2 or TRBV6-3 to TRBJ2-5, with 8 nucleotides matching TRBD2. CDR3 size: 14 residues. Trimming removed 3 bases from V and 4 bases from J; junction bases left unmatched: 4. CDR1 is MNHEY, CDR2 SVGEGT, per germline.

The rearrangement links TRBV13 to TRBJ2-7, with 10 bases that match TRBD1. Germline V gene sequence: CDR1 PRHDT, CDR2 FYEKMQ (reference sequence). The CDR3 has 14 residues. The V segment lost 7 bases and the J segment 5 bases; nucleotides outside the gene matches: 8. The CDR3 DNA follows: TGTGCCAGCATCCGACAGGGGGCGCGAAACGAGCAGTACTTC. Encoded protein: CASIRQGARNEQYF.

V and J are TRBV4-1 and TRBJ2-7, with 9 nucleotides matching TRBD2. Germline V CDR1 and CDR2: MGHRA, YSYEKL. CDR3 size: 16 residues. V lost 5 bases and J lost 3; bases outside the gene matches: 11. The CDR3 DNA reads TGCGCCAGCAGCGAGACTAGCGGTCTGGCCCGCTACGAGCAGTACTTC. It specifies CASSETSGLARYEQYF.

This clone occurred once. The chain is built from TRBV11-2 and TRBJ1-5, with a possible D match to TRBD1 (6 bases). CDR1 is SGHAT and CDR2 is FQNNGV in the germline V gene. CDR3 size: 13 residues. With 5 bases removed from V and 4 bases from J, the gap between germline ends came to 9 bases. Written as DNA, the CDR3 is TGTGCCAGCAGCGGACAGATAAATCAGCCCCAGCATTTT. Residues: CASSGQINQPQHF.

V gene TRBV4-1 combines with J gene TRBJ2-7, with TRBD1 matching 7 bases. Trimming cost V 1 base and J 5 bases; bases outside gene matches: 8. CDR1 is MGHRA, CDR2 YSYEKL, per germline. CDR3 size: 15 residues. Written as DNA, the CDR3 is TGCGCCAGCAGCCAAGTAACAGGGGTTCAGCACGAGCAGTACTTC. It specifies CASSQVTGVQHEQYF.

The rearrangement links TRBV7-2 to TRBJ2-3, with TRBD2 matching over 12 bases. The V gene end was trimmed by 3 bases and the J gene end by 7 bases; junction bases not matched to a gene: 8. Germline V gene sequence: CDR1 SGHTA, CDR2 FQGNSA. The CDR3 length is 16 residues. CDR3 DNA: TGTGCCAGCAGCTTTGCTACTAGCGGGGGGTTGCATACGCAGTATTTT. Protein sequence: CASSFATSGGLHTQYF.

The J gene is TRBJ2-2, the V gene TRBV18; D is unresolved. V was shortened by 1 base and J by 0 bases, with 6 bases between the two germline ends. Per germline, CDR1 KGHSH and CDR2 LQKENI. The length of the CDR3 is 15 residues. CDR3 in amino acids: CASSPRQANTGELFF. DNA for the CDR3: TGTGCCAGCTCACCACGGCAGGCGAACACCGGGGAGCTGTTTTTT.

The chain carries TRBV2 and TRBJ2-3; possibly TRBD1 for D (5 bases). V was cut by 3 bases and J by 5 bases, with 12 bases left in between. There are 14 residues in the CDR3. Germline CDR1 and CDR2: SNHLY and FYNNEI. CDR3: CASSDPGKEDTQYF. The CDR3 nucleotides read TGTGCCAGCAGTGATCCAGGGAAGGAAGATACGCAGTATTTT.

The chain combines TRBV5-1 with TRBJ1-1; 10 positions agree with TRBD1. The CDR3 length is 17 residues. The germline V gene encodes CDR1 SGHRS and CDR2 YFSETQ. V was pared by 5 bases and J by 3 bases, with 13 bases of the junction left unmatched. Written as DNA, the CDR3 is TGCGCCAGCAGTGAGAACCCGGGACAGGGGACCCACACTGAAGCTTTCTTT. Protein sequence: CASSENPGQGTHTEAFF.

The chain joins TRBV7-9 to TRBJ2-7, with 9 bases aligning to TRBD1. Germline V gives CDR1 SEHNR, CDR2 FQNEAQ (reference sequence). The CDR3 covers 16 residues. V was pared by 0 bases and J by 0 bases, with 3 bases of the junction left unmatched. Here the CDR3 reads CASSLAGTGTSYEQYF. The CDR3 region has the DNA TGTGCCAGCAGCTTAGCGGGGACAGGGACCTCCTACGAGCAGTACTTC.

The chain employs TRBV12-3 or TRBV12-4 and TRBJ2-2, with D possibly TRBD2 on 6 matching bases. Trimming cost V 7 bases and J 4 bases, with 7 bases left between them. This CDR3 is built from 12 residues. For the CDR3, the DNA is TGTGCCAGCATGGGGGGCACCGGGGAGCTGTTTTTT. This codes for CASMGGTGELFF.

The chain links TRBV6-2 or TRBV6-3 to TRBJ1-5, with D perhaps TRBD1 (6 bases). The CDR3 length is 14 residues. Trimming cost V 6 bases and J 2 bases, with 11 bases left between them. CDR1 is MNHEY, CDR2 SVGEGT, per germline. The DNA of the CDR3 is TGTGCCAGCAGCCCAAACAGGGGCAATCAGCCCCAGCATTTT. It is translated as CASSPNRGNQPQHF.

DNA of the CDR3: TGTGCCAGCAGTTCGGACACTAACACCGGGGAGCTGTTTTTT. It codes for CASSSDTNTGELFF. This chain links TRBV27 with TRBJ2-2; D perhaps matches TRBD1 (5 bases). The CDR3 runs to 14 residues. V lost 4 bases and J lost 2, with 8 bases in between. Germline V lookup: CDR1 MNHEY, CDR2 SMNVEV (reference sequence).

This clone occurred a few times. The J gene is TRBJ2-7, the V gene TRBV15; possibly TRBD1 for D (6 bases). V was cut by 1 base and J by 7 bases, with 14 bases left in between. The CDR3 is made up of 14 amino acids. CDR1 and CDR2 (germline): LNHNV, YYDKDF (reference sequence). The CDR3 here is CATSRATGAEEQYF. Written as DNA, the CDR3 is TGTGCCACCAGCAGAGCGACAGGCGCGGAGGAGCAGTACTTC.

This chain joins TRBV10-3 and TRBJ1-1; no clear D. V lost 11 bases, J lost 0 bases, and 13 bases lay in between. Per the germline V gene, CDR1 is ENHRY and CDR2 is SYGVKD. The CDR3 loop spans 13 amino acids. For the CDR3, the DNA is TGTGCCGTACGGGAAGGGCTGAACACTGAAGCTTTCTTT. It translates to CAVREGLNTEAFF.

The CDR3 DNA sequence: TGCGCCAGCGTGACAGGGAACTATGGCTACACCTTC. It is translated as CASVTGNYGYTF. The chain employs TRBV10-2 and TRBJ1-2; the match to TRBD1 covers 7 bases. The V gene's germline CDR1 is WSHSY and CDR2 SAAADI. The junction had 2 bases not matched to a gene; V was cut back by 8 bases and J by 2 bases. The CDR3 length is 12 residues.

The genes are TRBV4-3 and TRBJ2-7; TRBD1 is a possible D gene (5 bases). This CDR3 region has 15 residues. Germline V gene sequence: CDR1 LGHNA, CDR2 YSLEER. Trimming cost V 4 bases and J 3 bases, with 16 bases left between them. The CDR3 coding sequence is TGCGCCAGCAGCCGTGAAGGGGCAGCCATCTACGAGCAGTACTTC. It codes for CASSREGAAIYEQYF.

The rearrangement joins TRBV24-1 to TRBJ2-2; weak D call: TRBD2 (7 bases). V lost 10 bases and J 1 base, leaving 18 bases between the germline ends. Germline lookup yields CDR1 KGHDR and CDR2 SFDVKD. The CDR3 has 16 residues. The CDR3 sequence is CATSGGRTVNTGELFF. The CDR3 nucleotides are TGTGCCACGTCGGGGGGTAGGACAGTGAACACCGGGGAGCTGTTTTTT.

This CDR3 reads CSATTNMNTEAFF. CDR3 nucleotide sequence: TGCAGCGCCACTACGAACATGAACACTGAAGCTTTCTTT. This chain joins TRBV29-1 and TRBJ1-1; the D is unclear. This CDR3 has 13 residues. Germline V gene lookup returns CDR1 SQVTM and CDR2 ANQGSEA. V gave up 7 bases and J gave up 0 bases, with 12 bases separating them.

This clone was recorded a few times. Other DNA sequences within the sample encode an identical CDR3. The chain employs TRBV6-6 and TRBJ2-3; 10 bases are shared with TRBD1. This CDR3 is 14 amino acids long. Germline CDR1 is MNHNY and CDR2 is SVGAGI (reference sequence). Germline trimming cut 5 bases from V and 5 bases from J; bases unmatched to any gene: 4. The CDR3 DNA sequence: TGTGCCAGCAGTGACAGGGGGCGTGGAGATACGCAGTATTTT. Translation: CASSDRGRGDTQYF.

This clone has more than one count but fewer than ten. This rearrangement joins TRBV12-2 to TRBJ1-1; the listed D gene, TRBD1, was not tested against the DNA. TRBV12-2 corresponds to a pseudogene. The CDR3 is 16 residues long. The CDR3 loop is CASRSRRDRGDTEAFF. The CDR3 DNA is TGTGCAAGTCGGTCCCGCCGGGACAGGGGTGACACTGAAGCTTTCTTT.